Listed here are 25 T cell receptor beta chains from one sample, sequenced in a study of CD8 T cells in ankylosing spondylitis. TCRdb re-called the 5' RACE reads with MiXCR, one entry per CDR3 protein. There are about 42,000 distinct CDR3 sequences in the sample; 3.5% to 4% occur only once, and approximately 4% lies in the top ten. Sequenced material: blood, either unsorted or a sorted T cell fraction (not recorded which). All receptors derive from a female donor with ankylosing spondylitis or in good health (not recorded which).

This clonotype was recorded at least ten times. The gene calls are TRBV9 and TRBJ1-3; 7 nucleotides line up with TRBD1. This CDR3 comprises 14 residues. Per germline, CDR1 SGDLS and CDR2 YYNGEE. Germline trimming cut 2 bases from V and 4 bases from J; bases unmatched to any gene: 3. This CDR3 is CASSVWGQGNTIYF. For the CDR3, the DNA is TGTGCCAGCAGCGTTTGGGGACAGGGAAACACCATATATTTT.

This clonotype was recorded a few times. The J gene is TRBJ2-5, the V gene TRBV9; maybe TRBD1 (6 bases). Germline CDR1 SGDLS, CDR2 YYNGEE. V dropped 4 bases and J dropped 5 bases, with 12 bases sitting between them. The CDR3 totals 13 residues. The CDR3 nucleotides are TGTGCCAGCAGCAACAGGGTCGGGGAGACCCAGTACTTC. It specifies CASSNRVGETQYF.

The table lists this clonotype with many counts. The rearrangement uses TRBV9 and TRBJ2-3; no clear D. The V end lost 3 bases, the J end lost 1 base, and 6 bases lay between the germline ends. Germline lookup yields CDR1 SGDLS and CDR2 YYNGEE. CDR3 size: 13 residues. CDR3 nucleotides: TGTGCCAGCAGCGCCCCGGGCACAGATACGCAGTATTTT. Its translation is CASSAPGTDTQYF.

The chain couples TRBV9 to TRBJ2-1, with D possibly being TRBD2 (5 bases). The V and J ends lost 4 bases and 4 bases respectively, with 12 bases between them. Per germline, CDR1 SGDLS and CDR2 YYNGEE. The CDR3 has 14 amino acids. The CDR3 sequence is CASSPVTGYNEQFF. DNA of the CDR3: TGTGCCAGCAGCCCCGTAACGGGGTACAATGAGCAGTTCTTC.

This clonotype occurred many times. The J gene is TRBJ2-1, the V gene TRBV9, with a possible D match to TRBD2 (7 bases). V dropped 0 bases and J dropped 4 bases, with 11 bases sitting between them. Germline loops: CDR1 SGDLS, CDR2 YYNGEE. The CDR3 loop spans 15 amino acids. CDR3: CASSVDGGRYNEQFF. CDR3 in DNA: TGTGCCAGCAGCGTAGACGGGGGGCGGTACAATGAGCAGTTCTTC.

The V gene is TRBV9, the J gene TRBJ2-2; possible D gene TRBD2, 5 bases. The CDR3 runs 15 residues. V dropped 7 bases and J dropped 0 bases, with 13 bases sitting between them. Germline V gene data show CDR1 as SGDLS and CDR2 as YYNGEE. This CDR3 reads CASAAGHANTGELFF. CDR3 DNA: TGTGCCAGCGCCGCGGGCCACGCGAACACCGGGGAGCTGTTTTTT.

This clonotype was detected many times. The V and J genes are TRBV9 and TRBJ2-5; D is ambiguous. CDR1 and CDR2 (germline): SGDLS, YYNGEE. V was cut by 2 bases and J by 2 bases, with 7 bases left in between. The CDR3 covers 13 residues. CDR3: CASSVLEQETQYF. In DNA, the CDR3 is TGTGCCAGCAGCGTTCTAGAACAAGAGACCCAGTACTTC.

Ten or more counts support this clonotype. V is TRBV9 and J is TRBJ2-3, with 9 bases matching TRBD2. Germline CDR1 and CDR2: SGDLS and YYNGEE. The trim removed 0 bases at V and 4 bases at J, leaving 12 bases unmatched. CDR3 length: 18 residues. CDR3 protein: CASSVAGVGLALSDTQYF. The CDR3 nucleotides read TGTGCCAGCAGCGTAGCGGGAGTCGGACTAGCGTTGTCAGATACGCAGTATTTT.

This clonotype was observed many times. This chain uses TRBV9 with TRBJ1-5; 8 bases are shared with TRBD1. CDR1 and CDR2 from the germline V gene are SGDLS and YYNGEE. V dropped 4 bases and J dropped 7; count of bases not matched to a gene: 10. This CDR3 is 15 amino acids long. CDR3 DNA: TGTGCCAGCAGCCCGACCGGACAGGGCTACCAGCCCCAGCATTTT. Amino acid sequence: CASSPTGQGYQPQHF.

In this sample, this clonotype turned up many times. J is TRBJ1-2 and V is TRBV9; TRBD1 aligns across 10 bases. The trim removed 4 bases at V and 3 bases at J, leaving 3 bases unmatched. Germline V gene sequence: CDR1 SGDLS, CDR2 YYNGEE. The CDR3 is 14 amino acids. The CDR3 DNA sequence: TGTGCCAGCAGCAAAGGACAGGGGGACTATGGCTACACCTTC. Encoded protein: CASSKGQGDYGYTF.

This clonotype was recorded many times. V usage is TRBV9 and J usage is TRBJ2-2; D gene uncertain. The CDR3 covers 13 residues. Germline V gives CDR1 SGDLS, CDR2 YYNGEE. V was clipped by 0 bases and J by 6 bases, with 6 bases between them. For the CDR3, the DNA is TGTGCCAGCAGCGTAGGTTCGCCCGGGGAGCTGTTTTTT. Translating it yields CASSVGSPGELFF.

This clonotype was seen many times. V is TRBV9 and J is TRBJ2-3; either TRBD1 or TRBD2 may supply D (5 bases each). Trimming stripped 3 bases from V and 2 bases from J, with 10 bases between. This CDR3 is 14 amino acids long. Germline CDR1 reads SGDLS; CDR2 reads YYNGEE. The CDR3 region has the DNA TGTGCCAGCAGCGGGGGGAGCATCACAGATACGCAGTATTTT. Its protein is CASSGGSITDTQYF. The full variable domain, with the rest looked up from reference TRBV9 and TRBJ2-3, is DSGVTQTPKHLITATGQRVTLRCSPRSGDLSVYWYQQSLDQGLQFLIQYYNGEERAKGNILERFSAQQFPDLHSELNLSSLELGDSALYFCASSGGSITDTQYFGPGTRLTVL.

This clonotype was detected many times. The gene calls are TRBV9 and TRBJ2-5; tentative D call: TRBD2 (7 bases). Germline loops: CDR1 SGDLS, CDR2 YYNGEE. The CDR3 spans 16 residues. The V gene lost 0 bases and the J gene lost 2 bases, with 14 bases spanning the gap. The CDR3 here is CASSVDWGGEQETQYF. CDR3 DNA sequence: TGTGCCAGCAGCGTAGATTGGGGGGGCGAGCAAGAGACCCAGTACTTC.

This clonotype was counted many times. The chain employs TRBV9 and TRBJ1-5; TRBD1 might be the D (5 bases). Per germline, CDR1 SGDLS and CDR2 YYNGEE. The germline V and J ends were trimmed by 5 bases and 5 bases, with 11 bases remaining between them. The CDR3 runs to 13 residues. The CDR3 protein is CASSQDNYQPQHF. The CDR3 DNA follows: TGTGCCAGCAGTCAGGACAATTATCAGCCCCAGCATTTT.

The chain is built from TRBV9 and TRBJ2-1, with D possibly being TRBD1 (5 bases). Trimming removed 3 bases at V and 8 bases at J, with 12 bases between. CDR3 length equals 13 residues. Germline CDR1 SGDLS, CDR2 YYNGEE. In DNA, the CDR3 is TGTGCCAGCAGCGCTCTGCAGGGTGATGAGCAGTTCTTC. The encoded protein is CASSALQGDEQFF.

A few counts support this clonotype. This chain's CDR3 is CASTPRQGGLHGELFF. The DNA of the CDR3 is TGCGCCAGCACTCCACGACAGGGAGGTTTACACGGGGAGCTGTTTTTT. The chain links TRBV23-1 to TRBJ2-2; TRBD1 might be the D (7 bases). TRBV23-1 is noted as an ORF with a role that remains uncertain. V lost 7 bases to trimming and J lost 7 bases, with 22 bases between them. This CDR3 has 16 residues.

Ten or more counts support this clonotype. CDR3 sequence reads: CASIPGTGPPGANVLTF. As DNA, the CDR3 is TGTGCCAGCATTCCCGGGACAGGGCCACCTGGGGCCAACGTCCTGACTTTC. This chain links TRBV9 with TRBJ2-6, with 9 bases matching TRBD1. V was pared by 6 bases and J by 2 bases, with 9 bases of the junction left unmatched. CDR1 SGDLS and CDR2 YYNGEE come from the germline V gene. The CDR3 is 17 amino acids.

This clonotype was seen many times. A much more abundant neighbour one base away suggests this may be a read error. The rearrangement joins TRBV9 to TRBJ1-2; D is ambiguous. The length of the CDR3 is 12 residues. Between the trimmed V and J ends, which lost 2 bases and 3 bases, there was a span of 5 bases. Germline V lookup: CDR1 SGDLS, CDR2 YYNGEE. The CDR3 sequence is CASSVWDYGYTF. The DNA for the CDR3 is TGTGCCAGCAGCGTTTGGGACTATGGCTACACCTTC.

This clonotype has at least ten counts. The rearrangement links TRBV9 to TRBJ2-5; 9 bases fit TRBD1. The CDR3 runs 17 residues. Germline-derived CDR1 and CDR2 are SGDLS and YYNGEE. J was trimmed by 5 bases and V by 2 bases; bases with no gene match: 13. The CDR3 coding sequence is TGTGCCAGCAGCGTCGGGACAGGGACCATAGGAGGGGAGACCCAGTACTTC. This encodes CASSVGTGTIGGETQYF.

Many counts were recorded for this clonotype. J is TRBJ1-4 and V is TRBV9; the D is unclear. Between the trimmed V and J ends, which lost 0 bases and 10 bases, there was a span of 13 bases. This CDR3 spans 14 amino acids. Germline values: CDR1 SGDLS, CDR2 YYNGEE. The CDR3 region is CASSVETELGKLFF. The CDR3 DNA follows: TGTGCCAGCAGCGTAGAAACAGAACTTGGAAAACTGTTTTTT.

This clonotype was counted many times. This sequence joins TRBV9 and TRBJ2-2, with D unclear. Germline assignment: CDR1 SGDLS and CDR2 YYNGEE. V lost 2 bases and J 5 bases, leaving 7 bases between the germline ends. The CDR3 runs to 13 residues. The CDR3 region is CASSVIKTGELFF. The CDR3, as DNA: TGTGCCAGCAGCGTTATCAAGACCGGGGAGCTGTTTTTT. The full variable domain, with the rest looked up from reference TRBV9 and TRBJ2-2, is DSGVTQTPKHLITATGQRVTLRCSPRSGDLSVYWYQQSLDQGLQFLIQYYNGEERAKGNILERFSAQQFPDLHSELNLSSLELGDSALYFCASSVIKTGELFFGEGSRLTVL.

In this sample, this clonotype turned up many times. The rearrangement uses TRBV9 and TRBJ1-1, with TRBD1 matching 9 bases. Germline CDR1 is SGDLS and CDR2 is YYNGEE. This CDR3 region has 16 residues. V dropped 0 bases and J dropped 3; count of bases not matched to a gene: 6. The CDR3 region has the DNA TGTGCCAGCAGCGTAGGCGGAGACAGGGGGGACACTGAAGCTTTCTTT. The encoded protein is CASSVGGDRGDTEAFF.

This clonotype was detected many times. The V and J genes are TRBV9 and TRBJ2-5, with TRBD1 matching over 12 bases. Trimming removed 2 bases from V and 3 bases from J; junction bases left unmatched: 5. This CDR3 region has 16 residues. Germline CDR1 reads SGDLS; CDR2 reads YYNGEE. DNA of the CDR3: TGTGCCAGCAGCGTCCGGGACAGGGGGCTCGAAGAGACCCAGTACTTC. Residues: CASSVRDRGLEETQYF.

This clonotype was seen repeatedly, ten times or more. V gene TRBV9 combines with J gene TRBJ1-1; maybe TRBD1 (5 bases). Trimming left V 0 bases short and J 0 bases short, with 15 bases between. Per the germline V gene, CDR1 is SGDLS and CDR2 is YYNGEE. This CDR3 contains 17 residues. CDR3 DNA: TGTGCCAGCAGCGTAGGTGGGGGGGGATACATGAACACTGAAGCTTTCTTT. It codes for CASSVGGGGYMNTEAFF.

This clonotype was seen repeatedly, ten times or more. The V call is TRBV9, the J call TRBJ1-2; D ambiguous. Germline V gene data show CDR1 as SGDLS and CDR2 as YYNGEE. The CDR3 contains 12 residues. Trimming removed 0 bases from V and 5 bases from J, with 5 bases in between. CDR3 sequence reads: CASSVGDYGYTF. The CDR3 DNA follows: TGTGCCAGCAGCGTAGGGGATTATGGCTACACCTTC.